The next 15 T cell receptor beta chains were all read from a single sample in a study of blood T cell repertoires in COVID-19. TCRdb keeps only in-frame clones here, not all; method: immunoSEQ multiplex PCR. The sample has around 72,000 clones, around 89% seen once; the top ten hold over 5%. The material sequenced was peripheral blood. These receptors came from a woman aged 70-85 years with acute or convalescent COVID-19.

V gene TRBV18 combines with J gene TRBJ2-1; D is possibly TRBD2 (5 bases). The germline V gene has CDR1 KGHSH and CDR2 LQKENI. Trimming shortened V by 4 bases and J by 7 bases, and 14 bases separated the two germline ends. CDR3 length: 14 residues. The CDR3, as DNA: TGTGCCAGCTCACAGGACGGGGTCGTTAATGAGCAGTTCTTC. The encoded protein is CASSQDGVVNEQFF.

This sequence joins TRBV29-1 and TRBJ1-2, with D hard to call. The V gene lost 7 bases and the J gene lost 7 bases, with 16 bases spanning the gap. The CDR3 length is 12 residues. Germline V gives CDR1 SQVTM, CDR2 ANQGSEA. The CDR3 DNA is TGCAGCGCCGGACTGGTGCCGGGTGGCTACACCTTC. Encoded protein: CSAGLVPGGYTF. Full variable domain (outside the CDR3, taken from reference TRBV29-1 and TRBJ1-2): SAVISQKPSRDICQRGTSLTIQCQVDSQVTMMFWYRQQPGQSLTLIATANQGSEATYESGFVIDKFPISRPNLTFSTLTVSNMSPEDSSIYLCSAGLVPGGYTFGSGTRLTVV.

The chain couples TRBV7-9 to TRBJ2-3; 11 positions match TRBD2. There are 15 residues in the CDR3. With 3 bases clipped from V and 4 bases from J, the junction kept 3 bases outside the gene matches. Germline lookup yields CDR1 SEHNR and CDR2 FQNEAQ (reference sequence). The CDR3 sequence is CASSFTSGSADTQYF. Here the CDR3 DNA reads TGTGCCAGCAGCTTTACTAGCGGGAGTGCAGATACGCAGTATTTT.

This chain connects TRBV5-1 to TRBJ1-2; D is uncertain. There are 13 residues in the CDR3. Trimming stripped 1 base from V and 5 bases from J, with 9 bases between. CDR1 is SGHRS, CDR2 YFSETQ, per germline. Here the CDR3 reads CASSLQATYGYTF. The DNA of the CDR3 is TGCGCCAGCAGCTTGCAGGCTACATATGGCTACACCTTC.

CDR3 DNA sequence: TGTGCCAGCAGCCCCAACCATGCGGGACTCACAGATACGCAGTATTTT. Translated, it gives CASSPNHAGLTDTQYF. V and J are TRBV7-6 and TRBJ2-3, with D perhaps TRBD2 (6 bases). The CDR3 contains 16 residues. V lost 5 bases, J lost 2 bases, and 17 bases lay in between. Germline CDR1 reads SGHVS; CDR2 reads FNYEAQ.

In its sample, this clone was seen once. The chain uses TRBV27 and TRBJ1-2, with 10 bases aligning to TRBD1. After removal of 3 bases from V and 4 bases from J, the junction contained 5 bases not matched to a gene. The CDR3 has 15 residues. Germline-derived CDR1 and CDR2 are MNHEY and SMNVEV (reference sequence). This CDR3 reads CASSFSGTGVYGYTF. In DNA, the CDR3 is TGTGCCAGCAGTTTCTCCGGGACAGGGGTCTATGGCTACACCTTC.

The chain is built from TRBV9 and TRBJ2-1, with 7 positions matching TRBD1. Looked up from germline, CDR1 is SGDLS and CDR2 is YYNGEE. This CDR3 is 16 amino acids long. The J segment lost 8 bases and the V segment lost 4 bases, leaving 15 bases of the junction unmatched. The CDR3 is CASSTRGQALGDEQFF. The CDR3 DNA is TGTGCCAGCAGCACCCGCGGACAGGCGTTGGGAGATGAGCAGTTCTTC.

This rearrangement joins TRBV5-1 to TRBJ1-1, with a weak D call TRBD1 (5 bases). CDR3 size: 15 residues. Germline-derived CDR1 and CDR2 are SGHRS and YFSETQ. Trimming stripped 4 bases from V and 1 base from J, with 14 bases between. The CDR3 reads CASSPAAGTNTEAFF. CDR3 in DNA: TGCGCCAGCAGCCCGGCGGCGGGGACGAACACTGAAGCTTTCTTT.

The gene calls are TRBV9 and TRBJ2-3; tentatively, D is TRBD2 (6 bases). The CDR3 length is 12 residues. The V gene lost 2 bases and the J gene lost 5 bases, with 6 bases spanning the gap. Germline V gene sequence: CDR1 SGDLS, CDR2 YYNGEE. The CDR3: CASSVGGDTQYF. CDR3 DNA: TGTGCCAGCAGCGTGGGAGGAGATACGCAGTATTTT.

This clone was counted a single time. The chain employs TRBV7-9 and TRBJ1-6; possibly TRBD1 for D (6 bases). The CDR3 runs to 14 residues. Germline assignment: CDR1 SEHNR and CDR2 FQNEAQ (reference sequence). V lost 5 bases to trimming and J lost 6 bases, with 11 bases between them. Here the CDR3 reads CASSNGQFNSPLHF. The DNA for the CDR3 is TGTGCCAGCAGCAATGGACAGTTTAATTCACCCCTCCACTTT.

In its sample, this clone was seen once. V gene TRBV5-1 combines with J gene TRBJ2-1; 10 positions agree with TRBD2. This CDR3 comprises 16 residues. J was trimmed by 6 bases and V by 1 base; bases with no gene match: 7. Germline CDR1 reads SGHRS; CDR2 reads YFSETQ. CDR3 in DNA: TGCGCCAGCAGCTTGACTCCTAGCGGGAGTGGCAATGAGCAGTTCTTC. It is translated as CASSLTPSGSGNEQFF.

The chain links TRBV12-3 or TRBV12-4 to TRBJ1-3; TRBD1 might be the D (6 bases). The CDR3 consists of 13 residues. V was pared by 10 bases and J by 0 bases, with 10 bases between. The CDR3 DNA sequence: TGTGCCACAACAGGGCACTCTGGAAACACCATATATTTT. This sequence encodes CATTGHSGNTIYF.

V is TRBV19 and J is TRBJ1-1, with 8 bases identical to TRBD1. After removal of 8 bases from V and 5 bases from J, the junction contained 7 bases not matched to a gene. The CDR3 loop spans 13 amino acids. Germline V gene lookup returns CDR1 LNHDA and CDR2 SQIVND (reference sequence). The CDR3 nucleotides read TGTGCCAGTGGGCAGGGGGCGCGAACTGAAGCTTTCTTT. This encodes CASGQGARTEAFF.

V gene TRBV4-2 combines with J gene TRBJ1-5, with 7 bases lining up with TRBD1. This CDR3 spans 16 amino acids. Germline values: CDR1 LGHNA, CDR2 YNFKEQ. Losses at the gene ends were 3 bases for V and 5 bases for J; bases not matched to a gene: 10. This chain's CDR3 is CASSHFRQQGHQPQHF. The CDR3 DNA follows: TGTGCCAGCAGCCATTTTAGACAACAGGGGCATCAGCCCCAGCATTTT.

The chain recombines TRBV27 with TRBJ1-5; unclear D gene. Between the trimmed V and J ends, which lost 6 bases and 7 bases, there was a span of 13 bases. The CDR3 length is 13 residues. The germline CDR1 and CDR2 sequences are MNHEY and SMNVEV (reference sequence). CDR3: CASSAGIEQPQHF. The CDR3 bases are TGTGCCAGCAGCGCGGGGATCGAGCAGCCCCAGCATTTT.